This T cell receptor beta chain came from a study of blood T cell repertoires in COVID-19. Study background: The cDNA or gDNA used as material had been derived from T cells, B-cell-depleted T cells, or PBMCs.

The germline CDR1 and CDR2 sequences are SGHTA and FQGNSA. The CDR3 extends over 13 amino acids. Trimming pared 5 bases from V and 4 bases from J, leaving 11 bases between. This clone was observed a handful of times. TCRdb keeps only in-frame clones here, not all; method: immunoSEQ multiplex PCR. The data contain roughly 280,000 clones, roughly 86% of them seen just once; the ten biggest clones take up about 4%. The receptor's source is a man aged 18-30 years with active or convalescent COVID-19. The chain employs TRBV7-2 and TRBJ2-5, with D tentatively TRBD2 (5 bases). Specimen: peripheral blood. The CDR3 reads CASSARRLETQYF. The CDR3 nucleotides read TGTGCCAGCAGCGCCAGGAGGTTAGAGACCCAGTACTTC.